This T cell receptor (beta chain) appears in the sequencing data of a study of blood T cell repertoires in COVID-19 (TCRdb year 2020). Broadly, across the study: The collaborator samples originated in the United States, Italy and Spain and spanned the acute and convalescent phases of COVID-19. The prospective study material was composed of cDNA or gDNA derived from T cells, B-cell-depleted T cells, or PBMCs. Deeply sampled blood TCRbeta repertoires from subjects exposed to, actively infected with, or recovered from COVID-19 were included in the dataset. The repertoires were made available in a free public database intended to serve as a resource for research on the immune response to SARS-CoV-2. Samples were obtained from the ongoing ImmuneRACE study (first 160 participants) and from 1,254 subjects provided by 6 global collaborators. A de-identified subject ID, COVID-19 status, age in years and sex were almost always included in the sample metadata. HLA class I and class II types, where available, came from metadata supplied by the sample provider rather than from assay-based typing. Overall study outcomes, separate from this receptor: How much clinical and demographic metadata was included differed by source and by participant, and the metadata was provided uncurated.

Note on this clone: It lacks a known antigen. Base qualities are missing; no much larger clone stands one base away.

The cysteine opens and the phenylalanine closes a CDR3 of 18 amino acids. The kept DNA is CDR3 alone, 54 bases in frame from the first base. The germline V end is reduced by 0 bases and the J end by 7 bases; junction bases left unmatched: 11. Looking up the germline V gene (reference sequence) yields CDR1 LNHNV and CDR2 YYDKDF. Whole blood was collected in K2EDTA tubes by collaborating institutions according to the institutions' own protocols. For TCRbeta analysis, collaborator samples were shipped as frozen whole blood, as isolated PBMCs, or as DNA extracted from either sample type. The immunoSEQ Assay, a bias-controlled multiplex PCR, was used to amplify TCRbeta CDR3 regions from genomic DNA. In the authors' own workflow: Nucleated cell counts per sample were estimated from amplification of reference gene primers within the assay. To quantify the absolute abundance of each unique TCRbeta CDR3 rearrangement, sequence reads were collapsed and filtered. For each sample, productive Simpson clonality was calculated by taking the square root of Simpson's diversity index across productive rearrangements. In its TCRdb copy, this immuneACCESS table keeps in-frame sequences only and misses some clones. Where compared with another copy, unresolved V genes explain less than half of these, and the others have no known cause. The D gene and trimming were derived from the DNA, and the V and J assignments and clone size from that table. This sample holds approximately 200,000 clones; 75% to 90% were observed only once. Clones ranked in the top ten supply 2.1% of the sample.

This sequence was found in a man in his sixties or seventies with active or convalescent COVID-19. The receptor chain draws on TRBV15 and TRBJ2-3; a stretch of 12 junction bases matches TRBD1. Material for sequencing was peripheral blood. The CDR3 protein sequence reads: CATSRDIKGQGAQNTQYF. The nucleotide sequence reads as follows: TGTGCCACCAGCAGAGATATAAAGGGACAGGGGGCACAAAATACGCAGTATTTT.